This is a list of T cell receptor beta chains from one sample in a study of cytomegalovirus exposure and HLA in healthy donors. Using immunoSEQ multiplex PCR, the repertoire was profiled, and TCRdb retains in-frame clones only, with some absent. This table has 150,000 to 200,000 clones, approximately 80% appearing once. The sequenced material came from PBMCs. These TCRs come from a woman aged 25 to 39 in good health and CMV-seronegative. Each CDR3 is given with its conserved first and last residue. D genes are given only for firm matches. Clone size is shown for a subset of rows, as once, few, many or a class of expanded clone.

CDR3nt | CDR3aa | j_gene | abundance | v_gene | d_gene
TGTGCCAGCAGCAAAGAAGAAGGGGACAAAAACATTCAGTACTTC | CASSKEEGDKNIQYF | TRBJ2-4 | - | TRBV21-1 | -
TGCGCCAGCAGCCAAGATTTCGGGCGGGAGAATCAGCCCCAGCATTTT | CASSQDFGRENQPQHF | TRBJ1-5 | - | TRBV4-1 | -
TGTGCCAGCAGCTTGGACGTCGCCAGGGGTAATTCACCCCTCCACTTT | CASSLDVARGNSPLHF | TRBJ1-6 | few | TRBV5-4 | -
TGTGCCACCAGCAGAGATCCAGGGGGCCTTGGTGGCTACACCTTC | CATSRDPGGLGGYTF | TRBJ1-2 | - | TRBV15 | TRBD1
TGTGCCAGCAGCGTCCCTAGCGGGAGTCCCGGGGAGCTGTTTTTT | CASSVPSGSPGELFF | TRBJ2-2 | - | TRBV9 | TRBD2
TGTGCCAGCAGCGTAAATCAAGCTAACTATGGCTACCCCTTC | CASSVNQANYGYPF | TRBJ1-2 | - | TRBV9 | -
TGTGCCAGCAGCCCTAGCGGAGGGCTCAATCAGCCCCAGCATTTT | CASSPSGGLNQPQHF | TRBJ1-5 | - | TRBV7-9 | -
TGTGCCAGCAGCTTACGTACGGTCGGGGAGCTGTTTTTT | CASSLRTVGELFF | TRBJ2-2 | - | TRBV11-1 | -
TGTGCCAGCAGACCCCTAGCGGGAGTGGGAAATGAGCAGTTCTTC | CASRPLAGVGNEQFF | TRBJ2-1 | - | TRBV27 | TRBD2
TGTGCCAGCAGCTTAGGTTCGACTAGCGGACTCAATGAGCAGTTCTTC | CASSLGSTSGLNEQFF | TRBJ2-1 | - | TRBV7-3 | TRBD2
TGTGCCAGCAGTGATGGGGTCGGGGGTTCACCCCTCCACTTT | CASSDGVGGSPLHF | TRBJ1-6 | few | TRBV6-4 | -
TGTGCCAGCAGCGTAGATCCCAGCGGGAGCCTGAAGGGGGTGAGGAACAATGAGCAGTTCTTC | CASSVDPSGSLKGVRNNEQFF | TRBJ2-1 | - | TRBV9 | TRBD2
TGCGCCAGCAGCTTGATGTCCGGGACAGAAGAACTTCCGAACTATGGCTACACCTTC | CASSLMSGTEELPNYGYTF | TRBJ1-2 | - | TRBV5-1 | TRBD1
TGTGCCAGCTCCCCGGACAGGCGTAATGAAAAACTGTTTTTT | CASSPDRRNEKLFF | TRBJ1-4 | - | TRBV18 | TRBD1
TGTGCCAGCAGTTTGGGGGCGGCTCAGCCCCAGCATTTT | CASSLGAAQPQHF | TRBJ1-5 | - | TRBV2 | -
TGTGCCAGTAGTATGGGCGGGGGGACCTACGAGCAGTACTTC | CASSMGGGTYEQYF | TRBJ2-7 | - | TRBV19 | TRBD2
TGTGCCAGCAGTTACCAAAGGACTAGCGGCTACGAGCAGTACTTC | CASSYQRTSGYEQYF | TRBJ2-7 | - | TRBV6-5 | TRBD2
TGCGCCAGCAGCCCCGGGACAGGCCCTCATGAGCAGTTCTTC | CASSPGTGPHEQFF | TRBJ2-1 | - | TRBV5-1 | TRBD1